These 4 T cell receptor beta chains were all obtained from the same sample, sequenced in a study of blood T cell repertoires in COVID-19. Measured with immunoSEQ multiplex PCR; TCRdb has only the in-frame clones, and not every one. The data contain around 62,000 clones, more than 75% of them seen just once; the ten biggest clones take up less than 1.5%. The source material was peripheral blood. These TCRs come from a woman between 55 and 75 years old with acute or convalescent COVID-19.

The chain uses TRBV7-2 and TRBJ2-3; D is perhaps TRBD2 (7 bases). CDR3 length equals 14 residues. Trimming shortened V by 8 bases and J by 2 bases, and 14 bases separated the two germline ends. From germline, CDR1 is SGHTA and CDR2 FQGNSA. CDR3 region: CASGAGDNTDTQYF. The CDR3, as DNA: TGTGCCAGCGGGGCGGGGGACAACACAGATACGCAGTATTTT.

J is TRBJ1-2 and V is TRBV15; D is possibly TRBD1 (6 bases). CDR1 and CDR2 (germline): LNHNV, YYDKDF (reference sequence). The CDR3 has 16 residues. Deletions cut 0 bases from V and 2 bases from J, with 13 bases between. The CDR3 bases are TGTGCCACCAGCAGAGATTCCCGGACAGCCAACTATGGCTACACCTTC. Encoded protein: CATSRDSRTANYGYTF.

This chain uses TRBV19 with TRBJ1-4, with 7 positions matching TRBD1. CDR3 size: 14 residues. The germline CDR1 and CDR2 sequences are LNHDA and SQIVND (reference sequence). V dropped 4 bases and J dropped 5; count of bases not matched to a gene: 4. The CDR3 DNA is TGTGCCAGTAGTAGCGGCAGGGGGAATGAAAAACTGTTTTTT. This sequence encodes CASSSGRGNEKLFF.

This rearrangement joins TRBV18 to TRBJ2-5; D possibly corresponds to TRBD2 (7 bases). Trimming took 1 base from V and 2 from J, leaving 14 bases between them. Germline assignment: CDR1 KGHSH and CDR2 LQKENI. The CDR3 runs to 16 residues. The CDR3 region is CASSPLRGPTQETQYF. The CDR3 region has the DNA TGTGCCAGCTCACCACTGCGGGGGCCCACACAAGAGACCCAGTACTTC.